The 31 T cell receptor beta chains reported below all come from one sample, sequenced in a study of T cell responses to AZD1222 COVID-19 vaccine. This table comes from immunoSEQ multiplex PCR, and its TCRdb copy is limited to in-frame clones, with some not included. The table records about 130,000 clones, approximately 90% of them present only once. Sequences were derived from peripheral blood, sampled on day 0 of AZD1222 vaccination. Receptors were obtained from an adult in good health.

The chain links TRBV5-4 to TRBJ1-2; no definite D call. Trimming cost V 0 bases and J 1 base, with 4 bases left between them. CDR3 size: 13 residues. CDR1 is SGHNT, CDR2 YYREEE, per germline (reference sequence). CDR3 in amino acids: CASSLGGNYGYTF. CDR3 bases: TGTGCCAGCAGCTTGGGGGGTAACTATGGCTACACCTTC. The full variable domain, completed using reference TRBV5-4 and TRBJ1-2, is ETGVTQSPTHLIKTRGQQVTLRCSSQSGHNTVSWYQQALGQGPQFIFQYYREEENGRGNFPPRFSGLQFPNYSSELNVNALELDDSALYLCASSLGGNYGYTFGSGTRLTVV.

The genes are TRBV3-1 (or the pseudogene TRBV3-2) and TRBJ1-6; 8 bases are a match to TRBD1. V lost 0 bases, J lost 10 bases, and 5 bases stayed unmatched. CDR3 length: 15 amino acids. CDR1 is LGHDT, CDR2 YNNKEL, per germline (reference sequence). The CDR3 DNA reads TGTGCCAGCAGCCAAGATTGGCAGGGGGCCTCACCCCTCCACTTT. It specifies CASSQDWQGASPLHF.

V is TRBV7-6 and J is TRBJ1-4, with D tentatively TRBD1 (6 bases). The germline V and J ends were trimmed by 4 bases and 7 bases, with 13 bases remaining between them. The CDR3 spans 14 residues. Germline CDR1 and CDR2: SGHVS and FNYEAQ. This chain's CDR3 is CASSSRDIGEKLFF. The CDR3 bases are TGTGCCAGCAGCTCCCGGGACATCGGTGAAAAACTGTTTTTT.

This chain links TRBV5-4 with TRBJ1-4; D not resolved. CDR1 is SGHNT and CDR2 is YYREEE in the germline V gene (reference sequence). The germline V and J ends were trimmed by 0 bases and 7 bases, with 4 bases remaining between them. The length of the CDR3 is 12 residues. CDR3: CASSLGGEKLFF. CDR3 nucleotides: TGTGCCAGCAGCTTGGGAGGTGAAAAACTGTTTTTT.

This chain links TRBV15 with TRBJ1-3, with a possible D match to TRBD1 (6 bases). This CDR3 is 14 amino acids long. CDR1 is LNHNV, CDR2 YYDKDF, per germline (reference sequence). Trimming pared 6 bases from V and 0 bases from J, leaving 9 bases between. CDR3 bases: TGTGCCACCAGTAGGGGGAACTCTGGAAACACCATATATTTT. Translated: CATSRGNSGNTIYF. Combining the CDR3 with reference TRBV15 and TRBJ1-3 gives the whole variable domain DAMVIQNPRYQVTQFGKPVTLSCSQTLNHNVMYWYQQKSSQAPKLLFHYYDKDFNNEADTPDNFQSRRPNTSFCFLDIRSPGLGDTAMYLCATSRGNSGNTIYFGEGSWLTVV.

The gene calls are TRBV27 and TRBJ2-7; weak D call: TRBD2 (6 bases). Germline V CDR1 and CDR2: MNHEY, SMNVEV (reference sequence). The CDR3 runs 15 residues. Trimming stripped 6 bases from V and 1 base from J, with 16 bases between. The CDR3 sequence: CASSRLLAASYEQYF. In DNA form, the CDR3 reads TGTGCCAGCAGCCGATTACTAGCAGCATCCTACGAGCAGTACTTC.

The chain uses TRBV20-1 and TRBJ1-1; D unresolved. Trimming removed 6 bases from V and 1 base from J, with 6 bases in between. The CDR3 extends over 11 amino acids. In germline, CDR1 is DFQATT, CDR2 SNEGSKA (reference sequence). The CDR3 DNA reads TGCAGTGCCGACAAGAACACTGAAGCTTTCTTT. This gives the protein CSADKNTEAFF.

In the case of this clone: Germline is not matched at one junction end, which may reflect a read error. The chain is built from TRBV6-2 or TRBV6-3 and TRBJ1-3; weak D call: TRBD1 (6 bases). The CDR3 is 11 amino acids. Germline CDR1 reads MNHEY; CDR2 reads SVGEGT. CDR3 nucleotide sequence: TGTGCCAGCAGTCGCGGGGACACCATATACTTT. Its protein is CASSRGDTIYF.

The chain recombines TRBV28 with TRBJ1-4; weak D call: TRBD1 (5 bases). The CDR3 is 14 amino acids. Trimming stripped 6 bases from V and 3 bases from J, with 11 bases between. The V gene's germline CDR1 is MDHEN and CDR2 SYDVKM. The CDR3 here is CASRMEGPNEKLFF. CDR3 DNA: TGTGCCAGCAGGATGGAGGGACCTAATGAAAAACTGTTTTTT.

V is TRBV20-1 and J is TRBJ2-1; TRBD1 matches at 8 bases. J gave up 9 bases and V 6 bases, and 4 bases lay outside the gene matches. The CDR3 sequence is 11 residues long. Looked up from germline, CDR1 is DFQATT and CDR2 is SNEGSKA (reference sequence). CDR3 protein: CSATTGGEQFF. CDR3 in DNA: TGCAGTGCAACTACAGGGGGTGAGCAGTTCTTC.

The chain carries TRBV2 and TRBJ1-2; D remains unclear. The germline V gene encodes CDR1 SNHLY and CDR2 FYNNEI. V gave up 7 bases and J gave up 0 bases, with 6 bases separating them. The CDR3 sequence is 12 residues long. The CDR3 coding sequence is TGTGCCAGCATTGAGGCTAACTATGGCTACACCTTC. Its translation: CASIEANYGYTF.

V usage is TRBV18 and J usage is TRBJ1-2; TRBD1 might be the D (5 bases). Trimming removed 5 bases from V and 2 bases from J, with 12 bases in between. In germline, CDR1 is KGHSH, CDR2 LQKENI. CDR3 size: 14 residues. The CDR3 loop is CASSTRDGNYGYTF. The CDR3 region has the DNA TGTGCCAGCTCAACTCGGGACGGAAACTATGGCTACACCTTC.

This clone was seen only once. The rearrangement links TRBV4-2 to TRBJ1-3; D unresolved. The germline V gene has CDR1 LGHNA and CDR2 YNFKEQ. V was cut by 0 bases and J by 3 bases, with 12 bases left in between. This CDR3 spans 16 amino acids. In DNA, the CDR3 is TGTGCCAGCAGCCAAGATTGGACCCCCGGTGGAAACACCATATATTTT. It yields the protein CASSQDWTPGGNTIYF.

The V call is TRBV28, the J call TRBJ2-5, with 9 bases that match TRBD2. Per the germline V gene, CDR1 is MDHEN and CDR2 is SYDVKM. The CDR3 is made up of 12 amino acids. CDR3 loop: CMAGGPRETQYF. As DNA, the CDR3 is TGTATGGCGGGGGGGCCTAGGGAGACCCAGTACTTC.

The chain links TRBV12-3 or TRBV12-4 to TRBJ1-4; tentatively, D is TRBD1 (5 bases). The CDR3 has 12 amino acids. V shed 9 bases and J shed 10 bases, with 15 bases lying between them. The CDR3 loop is CASRGGSGKLFF. The CDR3, as DNA: TGTGCCAGTAGGGGTGGGAGCGGAAAACTGTTTTTT.

To note about this clone: Different DNA sequences within this sample yield the same CDR3. The V gene is TRBV4-1, the J gene TRBJ2-7, with 9 bases matching TRBD1. This CDR3 has 14 amino acids. The germline CDR1 and CDR2 sequences are MGHRA and YSYEKL. J lost 4 bases, V lost 4 bases, and 5 bases had no gene match. The CDR3 nucleotides are TGCGCCAGCAGCCTCGGGACAGGGACATACGAGCAGTACTTC. Translating gives CASSLGTGTYEQYF.

The chain is built from TRBV4-3 and TRBJ1-6, with a possible D match to TRBD1 (5 bases). This CDR3 has 12 amino acids. Germline assignment: CDR1 LGHNA and CDR2 YSLEER. Trimming took 1 base from V and 10 from J, leaving 5 bases between them. CDR3 region: CASSQGGSPLHF. DNA of the CDR3: TGCGCCAGCAGCCAAGGGGGCTCACCCCTCCACTTT.

J is TRBJ2-3 and V is TRBV7-2; 13 bases map to TRBD2. V was pared by 3 bases and J by 4 bases, with 4 bases of the junction left unmatched. The CDR3 is 16 residues long. Germline V gives CDR1 SGHTA, CDR2 FQGNSA. The CDR3 is CASSFTSGGAADTQYF. In nucleotides, the CDR3 is TGTGCCAGCAGCTTTACTAGCGGGGGGGCGGCAGATACGCAGTATTTT.

The chain is built from TRBV6-5 and TRBJ1-2, with D perhaps TRBD1 (5 bases). Germline V lookup: CDR1 MNHEY, CDR2 SVGAGI. The CDR3 is made up of 13 amino acids. The V end was cut by 2 bases, the J end by 5 bases, with 9 bases between. CDR3 in DNA: TGTGCCAGCAGTTACGACAGATATTATGGCTACACCTTC. Protein sequence: CASSYDRYYGYTF.

The J gene is TRBJ1-3, the V gene TRBV6-2 or TRBV6-3; D uncertain. Per the germline V gene, CDR1 is MNHEY and CDR2 is SVGEGT. The CDR3 loop spans 13 amino acids. V was trimmed by 6 bases and J by 2 bases, leaving 8 bases between them. CDR3 region: CASSPKTGNTIYF. In DNA form, the CDR3 reads TGTGCCAGCAGCCCGAAGACTGGAAACACCATATATTTT.

V and J are TRBV25-1 and TRBJ1-6; D uncertain. CDR1 is MGHDK and CDR2 is SYGVNS in the germline V gene. The CDR3 contains 12 residues. Trimming stripped 1 base from V and 8 bases from J, with 3 bases between. CDR3 in amino acids: CASSESHSPLHF. The CDR3 coding sequence is TGTGCCAGCAGTGAATCCCATTCACCCCTCCACTTT.

The rearrangement uses TRBV29-1 and TRBJ2-3; 8 bases agree with TRBD1. The germline V gene encodes CDR1 SQVTM and CDR2 ANQGSEA. The CDR3 runs 14 residues. With V trimmed by 8 bases and J by 2 bases, 9 bases remained unmatched. As DNA, the CDR3 is TGCAGCCACACCCAGGGGGCCTTCACAGATACGCAGTATTTT. The encoded protein is CSHTQGAFTDTQYF.

The chain couples TRBV9 to TRBJ1-1; unclear D gene. This CDR3 is 13 amino acids long. Germline-derived CDR1 and CDR2 are SGDLS and YYNGEE. Between the trimmed V and J ends, which lost 4 bases and 4 bases, there was a span of 11 bases. The CDR3 loop reads CASSPPVTTEAFF. CDR3 DNA: TGTGCCAGCAGCCCCCCAGTGACCACTGAAGCTTTCTTT.

The chain joins TRBV21-1 to TRBJ1-1. TRBV21-1 is a pseudogene segment. This CDR3 contains 15 residues. CDR3 coding DNA: TGTGCCAGCATCCCTCCGGAGGGCAGGGTCACTGAAGCTTTCTTT. The encoded protein is CASIPPEGRVTEAFF.

This chain joins TRBV18 and TRBJ1-1; tentatively, D is TRBD1 (6 bases). V was cut by 3 bases and J by 3 bases, with 26 bases left in between. The V gene's germline CDR1 is KGHSH and CDR2 LQKENI. The CDR3 is made up of 19 amino acids. The DNA for the CDR3 is TGTGCCAGCTCACCGGTCACGGGACCCAGGGGATGGGGATACACTGAAGCTTTCTTT. The encoded protein is CASSPVTGPRGWGYTEAFF.

This sequence joins TRBV28 and TRBJ2-2; the D is unclear. V was shortened by 6 bases and J by 4 bases, with 6 bases between the two germline ends. The CDR3 loop spans 12 amino acids. Germline V CDR1 and CDR2: MDHEN, SYDVKM. Written as DNA, the CDR3 is TGTGCCAGCAGGAGAAGCACCGGGGAGCTGTTTTTT. Its translation: CASRRSTGELFF.

The sample holds one count of this clone. J is TRBJ1-2 and V is TRBV7-2; TRBD1 might be the D (5 bases). V was pared by 2 bases and J by 8 bases, with 18 bases between. Germline V gene lookup returns CDR1 SGHTA and CDR2 FQGNSA. The CDR3 contains 15 residues. The CDR3, as DNA: TGTGCCAGCAGCTTACGGGGAGGGGCTCCGGGGGGCTACACCTTC. Protein sequence: CASSLRGGAPGGYTF.

The chain couples TRBV4-3 to TRBJ1-2, with TRBD1 as a possible D gene (6 bases). The germline gives CDR1 LGHNA, CDR2 YSLEER. The CDR3 covers 14 residues. With 4 bases removed from V and 4 bases from J, the gap between germline ends came to 13 bases. The DNA for the CDR3 is TGCGCCAGCAGCCCCGGCGAAGGGGGCTATGGCTACACCTTC. It yields the protein CASSPGEGGYGYTF.

The chain is built from TRBV30 and TRBJ1-1; no firm D call. Germline V gene lookup returns CDR1 GTSNPN and CDR2 SVGIG (reference sequence). The CDR3 totals 11 residues. V dropped 0 bases and J dropped 8 bases, with 7 bases sitting between them. CDR3: CAWSVAVEAFF. CDR3 bases: TGTGCCTGGAGTGTCGCTGTAGAAGCTTTCTTT.

The DNA of the CDR3 is TGTGCCAGCAGGACAGGGGGCGTGAATGAAAAACTGTTTTTT. It specifies CASRTGGVNEKLFF. The rearrangement uses TRBV11-2 and TRBJ1-4; 10 bases agree with TRBD1. The CDR3 spans 14 residues. With 6 bases clipped from V and 5 bases from J, the junction kept 3 bases outside the gene matches. Germline loops: CDR1 SGHAT, CDR2 FQNNGV.

The chain combines TRBV6-5 with TRBJ1-1; 10 bases are a match to TRBD1. Germline V CDR1 and CDR2: MNHEY, SVGAGI. Trimming cost V 4 bases and J 3 bases; bases outside gene matches: 8. The CDR3 has 16 amino acids. CDR3 DNA sequence: TGTGCCAGCAGTTTCAAAGGACAGGGGGGTCACACTGAAGCTTTCTTT. It specifies CASSFKGQGGHTEAFF.